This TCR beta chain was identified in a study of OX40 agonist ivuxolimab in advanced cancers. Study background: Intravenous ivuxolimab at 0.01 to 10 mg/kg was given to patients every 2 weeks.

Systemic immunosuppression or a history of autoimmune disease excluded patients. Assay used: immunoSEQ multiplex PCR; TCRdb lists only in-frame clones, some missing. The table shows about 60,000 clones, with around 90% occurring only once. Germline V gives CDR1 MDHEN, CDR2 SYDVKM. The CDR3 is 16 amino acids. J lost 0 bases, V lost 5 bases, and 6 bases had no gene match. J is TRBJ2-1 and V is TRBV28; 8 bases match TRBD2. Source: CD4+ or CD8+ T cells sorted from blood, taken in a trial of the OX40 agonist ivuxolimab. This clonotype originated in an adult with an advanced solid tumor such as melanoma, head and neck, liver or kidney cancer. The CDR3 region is CASSALAGRSYNEQFF. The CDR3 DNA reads TGTGCCAGCAGTGCATTAGCGGGGCGCTCCTACAATGAGCAGTTCTTC.